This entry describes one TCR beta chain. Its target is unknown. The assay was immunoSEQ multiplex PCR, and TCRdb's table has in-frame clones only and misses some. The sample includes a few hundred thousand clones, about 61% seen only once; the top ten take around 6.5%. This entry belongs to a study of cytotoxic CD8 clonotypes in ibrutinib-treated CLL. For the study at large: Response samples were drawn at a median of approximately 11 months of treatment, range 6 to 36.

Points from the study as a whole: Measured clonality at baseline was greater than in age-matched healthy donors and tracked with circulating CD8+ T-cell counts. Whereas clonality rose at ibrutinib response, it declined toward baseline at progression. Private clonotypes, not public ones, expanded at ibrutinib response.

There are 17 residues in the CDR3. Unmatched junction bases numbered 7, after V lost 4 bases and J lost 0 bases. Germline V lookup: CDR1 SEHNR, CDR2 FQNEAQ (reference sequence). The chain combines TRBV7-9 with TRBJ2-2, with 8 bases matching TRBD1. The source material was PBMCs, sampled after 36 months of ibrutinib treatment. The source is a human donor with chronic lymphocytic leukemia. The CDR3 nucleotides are TGTGCCAGCAGCTCGACGATGACAGGGGCGAACACCGGGGAGCTGTTTTTT. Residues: CASSSTMTGANTGELFF.